The rows below give T cell receptor beta chains drawn from one sample of a study of blood T cell repertoires in COVID-19. Generated by immunoSEQ multiplex PCR, the TCRdb table keeps only in-frame clones and is missing some. Altogether some 100,000 clones are present, roughly 84% being singletons, with the ten largest covering roughly 17%. Material: peripheral blood. The receptors were gathered from a woman in her sixties with acute or convalescent COVID-19. Both conserved end residues are part of each CDR3. A D gene is named only where the DNA matches it firmly. Where a row states a size, it is once, few, many or the class of an expanded clone; other rows omit it.

len	d_gene	j_gene	v_gene	abundance	CDR3aa	CDR3nt
16	TRBD1	TRBJ1-5	TRBV5-6	few	CASSLVSGRGLSPQHF	TGTGCCAGCAGCTTGGTATCCGGCAGGGGGCTTTCGCCCCAGCATTTT
13	-	TRBJ1-6	TRBV13	-	CASSTQGMAPLHF	TGTGCCAGCAGCACCCAGGGGATGGCACCCCTCCACTTT
16	TRBD1	TRBJ2-7	TRBV11-2	-	CASSLEVSRDSNEQYF	TGTGCCAGCAGCTTAGAGGTTTCCCGGGACAGCAACGAGCAGTACTTC
13	-	TRBJ1-2	TRBV12-3/TRBV12-4	-	CASSFDRQTIYTF	TGTGCCAGCAGTTTTGATAGACAGACCATCTACACCTTC
15	-	TRBJ2-1	TRBV11-2	few	CASSSRTTGYNEQFF	TGTGCCAGCAGCTCCAGGACGACAGGTTACAATGAGCAGTTCTTC
13	-	TRBJ1-4	TRBV29-1	-	CSASSWSREKLFF	TGCAGCGCCTCGTCTTGGTCGCGGGAAAAACTGTTTTTT
15	-	TRBJ1-1	TRBV18	once	CASSPRPGVSTEAFF	TGTGCCAGCTCACCAAGGCCCGGGGTGAGCACTGAAGCTTTCTTT
11	-	TRBJ1-2	TRBV20-1	-	CSAESTYGYTF	TGCAGTGCGGAGAGTACCTATGGCTACACCTTC
11	TRBD1	TRBJ1-2	TRBV29-1	few	CSVATGGGYTF	TGCAGCGTTGCGACAGGGGGCGGCTACACCTTC
18	TRBD2	TRBJ2-1	TRBV4-1	-	CASSQDRAGSGGYNEQFF	TGCGCCAGCAGCCAAGATAGGGCGGGAAGCGGGGGATACAATGAGCAGTTCTTC
13	-	TRBJ1-4	TRBV6-5	-	CASSRQGGEKLFF	TGTGCCAGCAGTCGGCAGGGAGGTGAAAAACTGTTTTTT
17	-	TRBJ1-1	TRBV10-1	-	CASSAPGQGRGTAEAFF	TGCGCCAGCAGTGCCCCGGGGCAGGGCCGGGGGACCGCTGAAGCTTTCTTT
12	-	TRBJ2-7	TRBV27	-	CASSTQGYEQYF	TGTGCCAGCAGTACGCAGGGGTACGAGCAGTACTTC
16	TRBD1	TRBJ2-7	TRBV6-1	-	CASSDRGTGVPNEQYF	TGTGCCAGCAGTGACCGAGGGACAGGGGTCCCAAACGAGCAGTACTTC
14	TRBD1	TRBJ1-2	TRBV28	-	CASSLSDRVYGYTF	TGTGCCAGCAGTTTATCGGACAGGGTCTATGGCTACACCTTC
15	-	TRBJ1-3	TRBV3-1/TRBV3-2	-	CASSQGGVEGNTIYF	TGTGCCAGCAGCCAAGGCGGAGTAGAGGGAAACACCATATATTTT
15	-	TRBJ1-6	TRBV6-2/TRBV6-3	many	CASSYSTVGNSPLHF	TGTGCCAGCAGTTACTCGACAGTGGGGAATTCACCCCTCCACTTT
14	-	TRBJ2-1	TRBV2	few	CASSERQPPNEQFF	TGTGCCAGCAGTGAGCGGCAGCCCCCCAATGAGCAGTTCTTC
17	TRBD2	TRBJ2-1	TRBV3-1/TRBV3-2	-	CASSQAPGTSGGGEQFF	TGTGCCAGCAGCCAGGCCCCCGGGACTAGCGGGGGAGGGGAGCAGTTCTTC
15	TRBD2	TRBJ2-7	TRBV25-1	-	CASQASGGLGYEQYF	TGTGCCAGCCAGGCTAGCGGGGGATTGGGCTACGAGCAGTACTTC
17	TRBD2	TRBJ2-1	TRBV19	once	CASSTHLSGASYNEQFF	TGTGCCAGTAGTACACACTTAAGCGGGGCTTCCTACAATGAGCAGTTCTTC
17	TRBD1	TRBJ1-4	TRBV27	-	CASSRLPGQTTNEKLFF	TGTGCCAGCAGTCGCCTTCCGGGACAGACAACTAATGAAAAACTGTTTTTT
12	-	TRBJ2-5	TRBV3-1/TRBV3-2	-	CASSPDLETQYF	TGTGCCAGCAGCCCGGACTTAGAGACCCAGTACTTC
16	TRBD1	TRBJ1-1	TRBV5-4	-	CASSLGDRGLVTEAFF	TGTGCCAGCAGCTTGGGGGACAGGGGGCTTGTCACTGAAGCTTTCTTT
14	-	TRBJ1-6	TRBV28	-	CASSPESQASPLHF	TGTGCCAGCAGTCCGGAGTCCCAAGCGTCACCCCTCCACTTT
11	-	TRBJ1-2	TRBV20-1	-	CSATYSGGYTF	TGCAGTGCCACTTATTCCGGGGGCTACACCTTC
17	-	TRBJ1-4	TRBV4-1	once	CASSQDHRPATNEKLFF	TGCGCCAGCAGCCAAGATCACAGGCCAGCAACTAATGAAAAACTGTTTTTT
15	TRBD1	TRBJ2-2	TRBV24-1	-	CATSARTGFFGELFF	TGTGCCACCAGTGCCCGGACAGGGTTTTTCGGGGAGCTGTTTTTT
14	TRBD1	TRBJ1-5	TRBV7-8	few	CASSLDRGNQPQHF	TGTGCCAGCAGCCTAGACAGGGGCAATCAGCCCCAGCATTTT
15	TRBD1	TRBJ1-6	TRBV7-2	-	CASSSTGGTGSPLHF	TGTGCCAGCAGCTCGACAGGGGGGACTGGTTCACCCCTCCACTTT
16	TRBD1	TRBJ1-2	TRBV4-2	-	CASSQARTGGNYGYTF	TGTGCCAGCAGCCAAGCCCGGACAGGGGGCAACTATGGCTACACCTTC
13	TRBD2	TRBJ2-1	TRBV30	-	CAWRRGGAGKQFF	TGTGCCTGGAGGCGGGGGGGAGCGGGGAAGCAGTTCTTC
15	-	TRBJ1-5	TRBV9	-	CASSVVGDRPGPQHF	TGTGCCAGCAGCGTAGTGGGTGACCGACCGGGGCCCCAGCATTTT